Listed below are T cell receptor beta chains from one sample, sequenced in a study of cytomegalovirus exposure and HLA in healthy donors. Data came from immunoSEQ multiplex PCR; TCRdb stores just in-frame clones and leaves some out. The sample yields roughly 150,000 clones, about 82% seen once. The sequenced material came from PBMCs. The receptors derive from a man aged 25-45 years in good health. Each CDR3 is given with its conserved first and last residue. Each record gives: D gene, V gene, J gene, clone size, CDR3 DNA, CDR3 protein. A D gene is named only where the DNA matches it firmly. Clone size is not always given. Where it is, it says once, few, many or a class for expanded clones.

>TRBD2|TRBV6-5|TRBJ2-1|few
TGTGCCAGCAGTTATGAGCGGGAGAACAATGAGCAGTTCTTC
CASSYERENNEQFF
>TRBD2|TRBV18|TRBJ2-1|-
TGTGCCAGCTCACCCCCTAACAGCGGGAGAGGAACCAATGAGCAGTTCTTC
CASSPPNSGRGTNEQFF
>-|TRBV11-3|TRBJ1-2|-
TGTGCCAACCACGCTTGGAGTAACTATGGCTACACCTTC
CANHAWSNYGYTF
>-|TRBV6-1|TRBJ2-2|few
TGTGCCAGCAGTGCCTGGAGGTCCGGGGAGCTGTTTTTT
CASSAWRSGELFF
>-|TRBV15|TRBJ1-1|-
TGTGCCACCTCGGACATGCGAAACACTGAAGCTTTCTTT
CATSDMRNTEAFF
>-|TRBV6-6|TRBJ1-1|few
TGTGCCAGCAGGTCAGGGTTCGGCACTGAAGCTTTCTTT
CASRSGFGTEAFF
>TRBD1|TRBV6-1|TRBJ2-7|-
TGTGCCAATGACAGGGGCAGGCCCTACGAGCAGTACTTC
CANDRGRPYEQYF
>-|TRBV28|TRBJ2-5|-
TGTGCCAGCACCCCCCTCACACACACGGGGCAGTACTTC
CASTPLTHTGQYF
>-|TRBV30|TRBJ1-6|-
TGTGCCTGGAGTCGCCCCGACACCAGCTCCTATAATTCACCCCTCCACTTT
CAWSRPDTSSYNSPLHF
>TRBD2|TRBV28|TRBJ2-2|once
TGCGGCTGCGGGAGGGCCACCCCCGGGGAGCTGTTTTTT
CGCGRATPGELFF
>TRBD1|TRBV30|TRBJ2-5|-
TGTGCCTGGGCAGGGGGTGAGACCCAGTACTTC
CAWAGGETQYF
>-|TRBV30|TRBJ2-1|-
TGTGCCTGGAGTGGGAGGGGAGCAAACAATGAGCAGTTCTTC
CAWSGRGANNEQFF